This T cell receptor beta chain stems from a study of shared clonotypes between healthy human individuals. Study context: Three plates were used per donor for CD4 naive, three for CD4 memory, two for CD8 naive and one for CD8 memory.

Note on this clone: What it binds is unknown. The sample carries other DNA sequences with the same CDR3.

Only CD45RO-negative cells positively selected for CCR7 counted as naive CD8 cells, so terminally differentiated effector memory CD45RA+ cells were excluded. CDR3 length equals 11 residues. Between the trimmed V and J ends, which lost 2 bases and 4 bases, there was a span of 6 bases. Germline CDR1 SQVTM, CDR2 ANQGSEA. Execution of the assay was at deep level. TCRdb's table, derived via immunoSEQ multiplex PCR, lists solely in-frame clones and lacks some. The table has hundreds of thousands of clones, 85% to 95% seen once. Whole-study findings and limits: Only blood samples were collected, and tissue repertoires likely differ.

This chain links TRBV29-1 with TRBJ2-7; D might be TRBD1 (5 bases). The receptor's source is a woman aged 30 to 39 in good health. The specimen sequenced was naive CD8+ T cells sorted from blood. This chain's CDR3 is CSVERGYEQYF. The CDR3 DNA follows: TGCAGCGTTGAAAGGGGATACGAGCAGTACTTC.